This TCR beta chain was identified in a study of blood T cells in healthy people across ages. Study-level results: Naive CD4+ cell counts and diversity both ran higher in long-lived than in aged donors. Age advanced and TCR beta diversity per million T cells fell, roughly linearly.

Per sample, no less than 5.5 micrograms of total RNA were extracted. This clonotype was counted a few times. Its cognate antigen is unknown. The use of a sample-barcoded 5' primer and a J-beta primer mix characterized a second PCR of about 6 to 12 cycles. Template switching added a 12-random-nucleotide identifier to every cDNA molecule. In TCRdb, the 5' RACE reads were re-called with MiXCR into one record per CDR3 protein. The table lists approximately 1,000,000 distinct CDR3 sequences, 35% to 40% of them singletons, with around 13% in the top ten. CDR3 size: 15 residues. Between the trimmed V and J ends, which lost 4 bases and 5 bases, there was a span of 17 bases. Germline CDR1 reads MGHRA; CDR2 reads YSYEKL.

The origin of this receptor is a man between 18 and 35 years old in good health. The specimen sequenced was blood. The V call is TRBV4-1, the J call TRBJ1-2; D is ambiguous. The CDR3 DNA is TGCGCCAGCAGCCCCTCGGCTTCGAACAATTATGGCTACACCTTC. Its translation is CASSPSASNNYGYTF.